Presented here are 17 T cell receptor beta chains from one specimen sequenced in a study of type 1 and type 2 diabetes patients. PCR was run on genomic DNA. Multiplex PCR with 30 forward and 13 reverse primers amplified the TCR beta CDR3. TCRdb used MiXCR to reprocess the multiplex PCR reads, holding one entry per CDR3 protein. The sample records around 300,000 distinct CDR3 sequences, around 47% being singletons. The sequencing sample was made of peripheral blood mononuclear cells (PBMCs). Source of these receptors: a man aged 18 to 30 with type 2 diabetes.

V gene TRBV12-3 or TRBV12-4 combines with J gene TRBJ1-6; TRBD1 matches at 7 bases. CDR3 size: 15 residues. Germline trimming cut 4 bases from V and 9 bases from J; bases unmatched to any gene: 9. CDR3 DNA sequence: TGTGCCAGCAGTTCGACAGGGAGGGAAGGTTCACCCCTCCACTTT. This encodes CASSSTGREGSPLHF.

This clonotype was found a few times. J is TRBJ1-2 and V is TRBV15; 9 bases match TRBD1. The length of the CDR3 is 15 residues. The junction had 10 bases not matched to a gene; V was cut back by 5 bases and J by 6 bases. Germline CDR1 is LNHNV and CDR2 is YYDKDF (reference sequence). The CDR3 sequence: CATSAGDRVTNGYTF. DNA of the CDR3: TGTGCCACCAGCGCCGGGGACAGGGTAACAAATGGCTACACCTTC.

V gene TRBV19 combines with J gene TRBJ2-1; D unclear. Looked up from germline, CDR1 is LNHDA and CDR2 is SQIVND (reference sequence). This CDR3 spans 13 amino acids. Trimming stripped 3 bases from V and 7 bases from J, with 10 bases between. Here the CDR3 reads CASSMGIFNEQFF. In DNA, the CDR3 is TGTGCCAGTAGTATGGGGATCTTTAATGAGCAGTTCTTC.

This clonotype came up a few times. This chain links TRBV19 with TRBJ1-1; D remains unclear. The CDR3 length is 14 residues. Trimming shortened V by 2 bases and J by 3 bases, and 10 bases separated the two germline ends. Germline V CDR1 and CDR2: LNHDA, SQIVND (reference sequence). The CDR3 spells CASSISSSHTEAFF. CDR3 nucleotide sequence: TGTGCCAGTAGTATAAGTAGCAGCCACACTGAAGCTTTCTTT.

The J gene is TRBJ1-1, the V gene TRBV14; TRBD1 agrees at 7 bases. CDR3 size: 15 residues. Losses at the gene ends were 3 bases for V and 1 base for J; bases not matched to a gene: 5. Germline V gives CDR1 SGHDN, CDR2 FVKESK. CDR3 region: CASSHLTGTNTEAFF. CDR3 bases: TGTGCCAGCAGCCATCTGACAGGGACGAACACTGAAGCTTTCTTT.

This clonotype was found once. The chain couples TRBV5-4 to TRBJ2-7; D remains unclear. Deletions cut 1 base from V and 3 bases from J, with 8 bases between. CDR1 is SGHNT and CDR2 is YYREEE in the germline V gene (reference sequence). The CDR3 has 13 residues. For the CDR3, the DNA is TGTGCCAGCAGCTTGACACTTAACTACGAGCAGTACTTC. This codes for CASSLTLNYEQYF.

This chain links TRBV19 with TRBJ2-1, with TRBD2 identical over 7 bases. Germline-derived CDR1 and CDR2 are LNHDA and SQIVND (reference sequence). V gave up 6 bases and J gave up 9 bases; unmatched junction bases: 8. The CDR3 spans 13 residues. The CDR3 DNA is TGTGCCAGTAGGGATTCGGGACTATTTGAGCAGTTCTTC. The encoded protein is CASRDSGLFEQFF.

The chain is built from TRBV19 and TRBJ2-4; possibly TRBD2 for D (6 bases). V was clipped by 6 bases and J by 0 bases, with 12 bases between them. The germline CDR1 and CDR2 sequences are LNHDA and SQIVND (reference sequence). The CDR3 sequence is 15 residues long. CDR3 in DNA: TGTGCCAGTAGGAAGGAGGGACTAGCCAAAAACATTCAGTACTTC. This sequence encodes CASRKEGLAKNIQYF.

The chain links TRBV19 to TRBJ1-1; tentative D call: TRBD1 (5 bases). CDR1 and CDR2 from the germline V gene are LNHDA and SQIVND (reference sequence). V was trimmed by 1 base and J by 1 base, leaving 7 bases between them. This CDR3 spans 14 amino acids. The CDR3 DNA reads as TGTGCCAGTAGTATAGGGAGGGGGAACACTGAAGCTTTCTTT. Amino acids: CASSIGRGNTEAFF.

V is TRBV18 and J is TRBJ2-7; D is ambiguous. The CDR3 contains 14 residues. In germline, CDR1 is KGHSH, CDR2 LQKENI. Trimming stripped 7 bases from V and 6 bases from J, with 19 bases between. CDR3 bases: TGTGCCAGCTGTAAAGACCCTACCGGGCGCGAGCAGTACTTC. Its protein is CASCKDPTGREQYF.

This chain uses TRBV19 with TRBJ2-2, with TRBD2 matching over 7 bases. The trim removed 11 bases at V and 9 bases at J, leaving 15 bases unmatched. The germline gives CDR1 LNHDA, CDR2 SQIVND (reference sequence). The CDR3 spans 14 residues. CDR3 DNA: TGTGCCTGGAGTACCAGCGGGATAGCCTGGGAGCTGTTTTTT. Translated: CAWSTSGIAWELFF.

This clonotype was recorded a few times. This chain joins TRBV30 and TRBJ2-7, with TRBD2 matching 11 bases. This CDR3 is built from 13 residues. Per the germline V gene, CDR1 is GTSNPN and CDR2 is SVGIG (reference sequence). V lost 5 bases and J lost 2; bases outside the gene matches: 2. CDR3 protein: CAWRLAGPYEQYF. CDR3 nucleotides: TGTGCCTGGCGACTAGCGGGACCCTACGAGCAGTACTTC.

This clonotype was observed a few times. V and J are TRBV20-1 and TRBJ1-1; the D gene is possibly TRBD1 (5 bases). CDR1 is DFQATT and CDR2 is SNEGSKA in the germline V gene (reference sequence). Deletions cut 3 bases from V and 0 bases from J, with 11 bases between. The length of the CDR3 is 14 residues. The CDR3 reads CSARGNRLNTEAFF. CDR3 coding DNA: TGCAGTGCTAGGGGGAACAGGTTGAACACTGAAGCTTTCTTT.

This chain uses TRBV6-5 with TRBJ1-6; no reliable D call. Trimming took off 0 bases at V and 0 bases at J, with 15 bases between the two ends. The CDR3 length is 19 residues. The germline gives CDR1 MNHEY, CDR2 SVGAGI. Written as DNA, the CDR3 is TGTGCCAGCAGTTACTCCATCCGGGGAGAGAGCTCCTATAATTCACCCCTCCACTTT. Translating gives CASSYSIRGESSYNSPLHF.

This clonotype has a single count. The rearrangement joins TRBV29-1 to TRBJ2-7, with a tentative D call TRBD1 (5 bases). Germline CDR1 reads SQVTM; CDR2 reads ANQGSEA. The CDR3 is 12 amino acids. Trimming pared 6 bases from V and 3 bases from J, leaving 12 bases between. CDR3 amino acids: CSVFTGVYEQYF. CDR3 sequence (DNA): TGCAGCGTCTTTACAGGAGTCTACGAGCAGTACTTC.

The rearrangement links TRBV28 to TRBJ1-4; 7 bases align to TRBD1. CDR3 size: 15 residues. Germline V gene lookup returns CDR1 MDHEN and CDR2 SYDVKM. V was clipped by 5 bases and J by 2 bases; unmatched bases: 5. The CDR3 coding sequence is TGTGCCAGCAGTCTGGAGGGGGCCACTAATGAAAAACTGTTTTTT. Protein: CASSLEGATNEKLFF.

Only a few counts were recorded for this clonotype. The genes are TRBV7-3 and TRBJ2-7, with 9 bases lining up with TRBD1. This CDR3 has 17 residues. The J segment lost 7 bases and the V segment lost 1 base, leaving 14 bases of the junction unmatched. CDR1 is SGHTA and CDR2 is FQGTGA in the germline V gene. The CDR3 is CASSLRMRGQGFEEQYF. The DNA for the CDR3 is TGTGCCAGCAGCTTAAGGATGAGGGGACAGGGCTTTGAGGAGCAGTACTTC.